The 3 T cell receptor beta chains below all came from one sample that was sequenced in a study of blood T cell repertoires in COVID-19. Clones were sequenced by immunoSEQ multiplex PCR, and TCRdb holds only the in-frame ones, with some missing. Of hundreds of thousands of clones in the sample, roughly 90% were seen once. Specimen: peripheral blood. Every receptor here comes from a man between 60 and 75 years old who had recovered from COVID-19.

The chain links TRBV10-3 to TRBJ1-1, with TRBD1 matching 7 bases. Germline CDR1 and CDR2: ENHRY and SYGVKD. The CDR3 covers 16 residues. V was pared by 8 bases and J by 1 base, with 13 bases of the junction left unmatched. This CDR3 reads CAISQGSTGPNTEAFF. The CDR3 DNA sequence: TGTGCCATCTCCCAGGGTTCGACAGGGCCGAACACTGAAGCTTTCTTT.

The rearrangement joins TRBV6-1 to TRBJ1-2; 9 nucleotides line up with TRBD1. V lost 3 bases, J lost 4 bases, and 9 bases stayed unmatched. The CDR3 loop spans 16 amino acids. Looked up from germline, CDR1 is MNHNS and CDR2 is SASEGT. The chain's CDR3 is CASSEARQGVFYGYTF. For the CDR3, the DNA is TGTGCCAGCAGTGAGGCCAGACAGGGGGTTTTCTATGGCTACACCTTC.

J is TRBJ2-3 and V is TRBV5-1; the D is unclear. V was cut by 4 bases and J by 1 base, with 13 bases left in between. Germline V gene sequence: CDR1 SGHRS, CDR2 YFSETQ. This CDR3 comprises 15 residues. The CDR3 DNA sequence: TGCGCCAGCAGCCTTCTACCCTTTGGCACAGATACGCAGTATTTT. Amino acid sequence: CASSLLPFGTDTQYF.